These T cell receptor beta chains were read from a single sample in a study of MAIT cells during Salmonella Paratyphi A infection. One entry per CDR3 protein results from TCRdb running MiXCR on the 5' RACE reads. In the table there are roughly 980 distinct CDR3 sequences, around a fifth of which are singletons. Sequenced here: MAIT cells from PBMCs, sampled at the middle sampling point of the challenge study. The receptors stem from a person between 18 and 69 years old who was deliberately infected with Salmonella Paratyphi A in a paratyphoid fever challenge study. The CDR3 runs from the conserved cysteine through the conserved F or W. The D gene is left open where the match is weak. A row's size may be missing; if present it is once, few, many or a size class.

clone_size	v_call	j_call	d_call	cdr3_aa	cdr3_nt
hyperexpanded	TRBV11-2	TRBJ2-7	TRBD1	CASSLGGQGNEQYF	TGTGCCAGCAGCTTAGGGGGACAGGGCAACGAGCAGTACTTC
NA	TRBV20-1	TRBJ1-5	TRBD1	CSARDPQGFSQPQHF	TGCAGTGCTAGAGATCCACAGGGGTTTTCCCAGCCCCAGCATTTT
NA	TRBV6-1	TRBJ2-1	NA	CASSEEGGRGGLQQFF	TGTGCCAGCAGTGAAGAGGGGGGTAGGGGCGGGCTCCAGCAGTTCTTC
few	TRBV5-6	TRBJ2-7	NA	CASTLRGQTYEQYF	TGTGCCAGCACTCTTCGTGGACAGACCTACGAGCAGTACTTC
NA	TRBV5-1	TRBJ2-1	TRBD2	CASSLDTVSGGSNEQFF	TGCGCCAGCAGCTTGGATACGGTTAGCGGGGGCAGCAATGAGCAGTTCTTC
once	TRBV19	TRBJ2-5	TRBD2	CASKRLAEEGLRETQYF	TGTGCCAGTAAAAGACTAGCGGAGGAAGGGTTGAGAGAGACCCAGTACTTC
hyperexpanded	TRBV20-1	TRBJ2-1	TRBD2	CSARDLTSSYNEQFF	TGCAGTGCTAGAGATCTGACTAGCAGTTACAATGAGCAGTTCTTC
NA	TRBV6-2/TRBV6-3	TRBJ2-2	TRBD2	CASSYTREAGELFF	TGTGCCAGCAGTTACACCCGGGAGGCCGGGGAGCTGTTTTTT
NA	TRBV20-1	TRBJ2-5	TRBD2	CSARGGGGWETQYF	TGCAGTGCTAGAGGTGGGGGAGGGTGGGAGACCCAGTACTTC
NA	TRBV27	TRBJ2-2	TRBD1	CASRSGQGETGELFF	TGTGCCAGCAGGTCGGGACAGGGGGAGACCGGGGAGCTGTTTTTT
NA	TRBV28	TRBJ2-2	TRBD1	CASRGQGDAGELFF	TGTGCCAGCAGAGGACAGGGGGACGCCGGGGAGCTGTTTTTT
hyperexpanded	TRBV6-4	TRBJ2-1	TRBD2	CASSDGVAGNNEQFF	TGTGCCAGCAGTGACGGGGTAGCGGGAAACAATGAGCAGTTCTTC
NA	TRBV5-1	TRBJ2-2	NA	CASSLGYNTGELFF	TGCGCCAGCAGCTTGGGTTACAACACCGGGGAGCTGTTTTTT
medium-sized	TRBV24-1	TRBJ1-1	TRBD1	CATSEGDRGEAFF	TGTGCCACCAGTGAAGGGGACAGGGGCGAAGCTTTCTTT
NA	TRBV7-3	TRBJ1-1	NA	CASSPGSMNTEAFF	TGTGCCAGCAGCCCAGGGAGTATGAACACTGAAGCTTTCTTT
few	TRBV11-2	TRBJ2-7	NA	CASSLGGPYEQYF	TGTGCCAGCAGCTTAGGGGGACCCTACGAGCAGTACTTC
NA	TRBV20-1	TRBJ2-2	TRBD2	CSAPRLAGDSGELFF	TGCAGTGCTCCCCGTTTAGCGGGAGACTCCGGGGAGCTGTTTTTT
NA	TRBV6-4	TRBJ2-5	NA	CASSAVSGVVETQYF	TGTGCCAGCAGTGCGGTTTCAGGGGTCGTTGAGACCCAGTACTTC
hyperexpanded	TRBV4-2	TRBJ2-2	NA	CASSQGPEGIGELFF	TGTGCCAGCAGCCAAGGACCGGAGGGAATCGGGGAGCTGTTTTTT
NA	TRBV6-4	TRBJ2-2	NA	CASSEDGGDTGELFF	TGTGCCAGCAGTGAGGACGGAGGGGACACCGGGGAGCTGTTTTTT
hyperexpanded	TRBV5-1	TRBJ2-7	TRBD1	CASSLTGQAYEQYF	TGCGCCAGCAGCCTCACAGGACAGGCCTACGAGCAGTACTTC
NA	TRBV6-4	TRBJ2-3	TRBD2	CASSDGSSGGTDTQYF	TGTGCCAGCAGTGACGGGTCTAGCGGGGGCACAGATACGCAGTATTTT
few	TRBV20-1	TRBJ2-7	TRBD2	CSAWSDLAGPYEQYF	TGCAGTGCCTGGAGTGACCTAGCGGGACCCTACGAGCAGTACTTC
medium-sized	TRBV4-3	TRBJ2-6	NA	CASSPEISSGANVLTF	TGCGCCAGCAGCCCCGAGATTAGCTCTGGGGCCAACGTCCTGACTTTC
NA	TRBV4-2	TRBJ1-6	TRBD1	CASSQGQGDNSPLHF	TGTGCCAGCAGCCAAGGACAGGGGGATAATTCACCCCTCCACTTT
NA	TRBV6-2/TRBV6-3	TRBJ2-1	TRBD1	CASEKGGEAYNEQFF	TGTGCCAGCGAAAAAGGGGGCGAAGCCTACAATGAGCAGTTCTTC
NA	TRBV6-4	TRBJ2-5	NA	CASSRTPDQETQYF	TGTGCCAGCAGTAGGACACCGGACCAAGAGACCCAGTACTTC
NA	TRBV6-4	TRBJ2-6	TRBD1	CASSAGTGGSGANVLTF	TGTGCCAGCAGTGCCGGGACAGGGGGCTCTGGGGCCAACGTCCTGACTTTC
many	TRBV20-1	TRBJ2-5	TRBD2	CSARAPGGLETQYF	TGCAGTGCTAGAGCCCCGGGGGGGCTTGAGACCCAGTACTTC
medium-sized	TRBV6-1	TRBJ2-1	NA	CASSEASEDEQFF	TGTGCCAGCAGTGAAGCCAGTGAGGATGAGCAGTTCTTC
many	TRBV6-4	TRBJ1-5	NA	CASSDSAENQPQHF	TGTGCCAGCAGTGACTCGGCAGAAAATCAGCCCCAGCATTTT
medium-sized	TRBV7-2	TRBJ2-2	TRBD2	CASSSLGGMTGELFF	TGTGCCAGCAGCTCACTCGGGGGGATGACCGGGGAGCTGTTTTTT
NA	TRBV7-2	TRBJ2-1	TRBD2	CASSLADLAGGHNEQFF	TGTGCCAGCAGCTTAGCGGACCTAGCGGGGGGGCACAATGAGCAGTTCTTC
NA	TRBV20-1	TRBJ2-1	TRBD2	CSASAGEGADNEQFF	TGCAGTGCTAGTGCGGGGGAAGGAGCCGACAATGAGCAGTTCTTC
few	TRBV20-1	TRBJ1-6	NA	CSARDSLQEHNSPLHF	TGCAGTGCTAGAGATTCTCTACAAGAGCATAATTCACCCCTCCACTTT
NA	TRBV4-2	TRBJ2-1	TRBD2	CASSQDGGGGANEQFF	TGTGCCAGCAGCCAAGACGGAGGCGGGGGGGCCAATGAGCAGTTCTTC
medium-sized	TRBV20-1	TRBJ1-1	TRBD1	CSARDSDRHTEAFF	TGCAGTGCTAGAGACTCGGACAGGCACACTGAAGCTTTCTTT
hyperexpanded	TRBV4-3	TRBJ2-1	NA	CASSQAYSLAFNEQFF	TGCGCCAGCAGCCAAGCATATTCGCTAGCCTTCAATGAGCAGTTCTTC
few	TRBV16	TRBJ2-7	NA	CASSQYSDEQYF	TGTGCCAGCAGCCAATACAGTGACGAGCAGTACTTC
few	TRBV20-1	TRBJ2-1	NA	CSARDLASSYNEQFF	TGCAGTGCTAGAGATCTAGCGAGCTCCTACAATGAGCAGTTCTTC
few	TRBV29-1	TRBJ1-2	TRBD1	CSVENGTGVEYGYTF	TGCAGCGTTGAAAACGGGACAGGGGTGGAGTATGGCTACACCTTC
NA	TRBV20-1	TRBJ2-5	NA	CSARGRDQQETQYF	TGCAGTGCTAGGGGCCGGGACCAGCAAGAGACCCAGTACTTC
NA	TRBV5-5	TRBJ2-5	TRBD2	CARRGEGGRKENQYF	TGTGCCAGAAGAGGGGAGGGAGGAAGGAAAGAGAACCAGTACTTC
NA	TRBV6-6	TRBJ1-2	NA	CASSYFPDNNYGYTF	TGTGCCAGCAGTTACTTTCCGGATAATAACTATGGCTACACCTTC
few	TRBV20-1	TRBJ2-7	NA	CSARGQRSSYEQYF	TGCAGTGCTAGAGGCCAGCGGAGCTCCTACGAGCAGTACTTC
few	TRBV6-4	TRBJ2-2	NA	CASSDNPGQNTGELFF	TGTGCCAGCAGTGACAACCCGGGACAAAACACCGGGGAGCTGTTTTTT
medium-sized	TRBV5-1	TRBJ2-7	NA	CASSLRQHYEQYF	TGCGCCAGCAGCTTGAGACAGCACTACGAGCAGTACTTC
NA	TRBV19	TRBJ1-5	NA	CASSMSVVGNQPQHF	TGTGCCAGTAGTATGTCGGTAGTCGGCAATCAGCCCCAGCATTTT
NA	TRBV28	TRBJ2-7	TRBD2	CASKSGLAETYEQYF	TGTGCCAGCAAAAGTGGACTAGCGGAAACCTACGAGCAGTACTTC
NA	TRBV28	TRBJ2-1	NA	CASTRESTFF	TGTGCCAGCACCCGGGAAAGTACGTTCTTC
few	TRBV6-4	TRBJ2-3	TRBD1	CASSEGRGHTDTQYF	TGTGCCAGCAGTGAGGGCAGGGGGCACACAGATACGCAGTATTTT
NA	TRBV4-2	TRBJ2-6	NA	CASSQDLSSGANVLTF	TGTGCCAGCAGCCAAGATCTCAGCTCTGGGGCCAACGTCCTGACTTTC
NA	TRBV20-1	TRBJ2-3	TRBD2	CSARDLAAGDTDTQYF	TGCAGTGCTAGAGATCTCGCGGCGGGGGACACAGATACGCAGTATTTT
hyperexpanded	TRBV20-1	TRBJ2-7	NA	CSAHTGTEPYEQYF	TGCAGTGCTCATACCGGGACTGAGCCCTACGAGCAGTACTTC
few	TRBV5-4	TRBJ1-5	NA	CASRPGPNSNQPQHF	TGTGCCAGCAGGCCGGGACCGAATAGCAATCAGCCCCAGCATTTT
medium-sized	TRBV6-4	TRBJ2-1	TRBD1	CASSATGGAHNEQFF	TGTGCCAGCAGTGCCACAGGGGGCGCCCACAATGAGCAGTTCTTC
NA	TRBV7-3	TRBJ2-2	NA	CASSPRPGNTGELFF	TGTGCCAGCAGCCCACGGCCAGGGAACACCGGGGAGCTGTTTTTT
NA	TRBV4-2	TRBJ2-5	TRBD2	CASSPLDGEGTQYF	TGTGCCAGCAGCCCCCTGGACGGGGAGGGGACCCAGTACTTC
medium-sized	TRBV20-1	TRBJ1-5	NA	CSAQIGVSNQPQHF	TGCAGTGCTCAGATAGGGGTTAGCAATCAGCCCCAGCATTTT